These 27 T cell receptor delta chains came from one sample sequenced in a study of Vδ1+ human thymocytes. Regarding the study as a whole: In the thymus, TRG and TRD repertoires looked highly polyclonal with Gaussian CDR3 lengths.

These receptors lack a known antigen. The template was reverse-transcribed extracted RNA. The CDR3 regions were amplified by multiplex PCR from V-gene primers to a constant-region primer. TCRdb ran CATT on the multiplex PCR reads. The sample yields 45,000 to 60,000 delta-chain clones, around a sixth seen once. Sequenced material: Vdelta1+ gamma-delta thymocytes from the thymus. Subset denoted: FACS-sorted CD3+ TCRalphabeta- TCRVdelta1+ TCRVdelta2- thymocytes. These receptors were collected from a boy in the first two years of life who had congenital heart surgery.

The rearrangement uses TRDV1 and TRDJ1, with D perhaps matching TRDD3 (6 bases). Trimming pared 6 bases from V and 1 base from J, leaving 30 bases between. The CDR3 totals 20 residues. Germline CDR1 TSWWSYY, CDR2 QGS. The CDR3 protein is CALGVPTRSSNWARTDKLIF. The CDR3 nucleotides read TGTGCTCTTGGTGTGCCCACGAGGTCCTCAAACTGGGCCCGCACCGATAAACTCATCTTT.

There are a few counts of this clone. J is TRDJ1 and V is TRDV1; 13 nucleotides agree with TRDD3. The CDR3 is made up of 19 amino acids. From germline, CDR1 is TSWWSYY and CDR2 QGS. J lost 3 bases, V lost 0 bases, and 10 bases had no gene match. The CDR3 sequence is CALGELDPLGDTHADKLIF. Here the CDR3 DNA reads TGTGCTCTTGGGGAACTAGATCCACTGGGGGATACGCACGCCGATAAACTCATCTTT.

This clone was seen a single time. J is TRDJ1 and V is TRDV1, with 12 nucleotides matching TRDD3. Germline V gives CDR1 TSWWSYY, CDR2 QGS. CDR3 size: 23 residues. The trim removed 4 bases at V and 0 bases at J, leaving 24 bases unmatched. Here the CDR3 DNA reads TGTGCTCTTGGGGCCCCGAGCGGATCCTCGTACTGGGGGATACACCACCACACCGATAAACTCATCTTT. Its translation: CALGAPSGSSYWGIHHHTDKLIF.

This clone came up a few times. This chain links TRDV1 with TRDJ1, with 7 bases lining up with TRDD2. There are 18 residues in the CDR3. Germline V CDR1 and CDR2: TSWWSYY, QGS. V was clipped by 4 bases and J by 0 bases; unmatched bases: 14. The CDR3 DNA sequence: TGTGCTCTTGGGGGGGTTCCTACCCGGGGACAGTACACCGATAAACTCATCTTT. Its translation: CALGGVPTRGQYTDKLIF.

This clone was seen more than once but under ten times. The chain has TRDV1 and TRDJ1; D is possibly TRDD3 (5 bases). The germline CDR1 and CDR2 sequences are TSWWSYY and QGS. Trimming removed 9 bases from V and 7 bases from J, with 24 bases in between. The CDR3 length is 15 residues. The CDR3 DNA follows: TGTGCTCTATGCCGGCTCTCTCGGCCGGGATTTAAACTCATCTTT. Encoded protein: CALCRLSRPGFKLIF.

Only a few counts were recorded for this clone. The chain links TRDV1 to TRDJ1; 13 bases map to TRDD3. The length of the CDR3 is 19 residues. CDR1 and CDR2 from the germline V gene are TSWWSYY and QGS. V was clipped by 0 bases and J by 0 bases; unmatched bases: 7. In DNA, the CDR3 is TGTGCTCTTGGGGAACTGTACTGGGGGATACGGTCAAACACCGATAAACTCATCTTT. Protein product: CALGELYWGIRSNTDKLIF.

The chain uses TRDV1 and TRDJ1; 10 nucleotides match TRDD3. Germline CDR1 and CDR2: TSWWSYY and QGS. V dropped 5 bases and J dropped 0; count of bases not matched to a gene: 24. The CDR3 has 22 amino acids. The CDR3 protein is CALGHTSLWGKWGILYTDKLIF. CDR3 nucleotide sequence: TGTGCTCTTGGGCATACTTCTCTTTGGGGGAAATGGGGGATACTGTACACCGATAAACTCATCTTT.

The V and J genes are TRDV1 and TRDJ1; D not certain. The CDR3 extends over 16 amino acids. Germline loops: CDR1 TSWWSYY, CDR2 QGS. Between the trimmed V and J ends, which lost 0 bases and 6 bases, there was a span of 17 bases. The CDR3 sequence: CALGELLARDVNKLIF. The CDR3 nucleotides are TGTGCTCTTGGGGAACTTCTTGCCCGTGATGTCAATAAACTCATCTTT.

The V gene is TRDV1, the J gene TRDJ1; 12 nucleotides align to TRDD3. J was trimmed by 11 bases and V by 4 bases; bases with no gene match: 23. The CDR3 has 19 amino acids. Germline loops: CDR1 TSWWSYY, CDR2 QGS. The CDR3 region is CALGGSFLHEKTGGYFLIF. The DNA for the CDR3 is TGTGCTCTTGGGGGGTCCTTCCTACATGAAAAAACTGGGGGATACTTTCTCATCTTT.

This clone showed up just a few times. J is TRDJ1 and V is TRDV1; 13 positions agree with TRDD3. V was pared by 4 bases and J by 10 bases, with 18 bases of the junction left unmatched. CDR1 is TSWWSYY and CDR2 is QGS in the germline V gene. This CDR3 is built from 18 residues. The CDR3 here is CALGGSPRRTGGYARLIF. CDR3 nucleotides: TGTGCTCTTGGGGGAAGTCCCAGACGTACTGGGGGATACGCGCGACTCATCTTT.

The rearrangement uses TRDV1 and TRDJ1, with 9 bases that match TRDD2. CDR1 is TSWWSYY and CDR2 is QGS in the germline V gene. V was clipped by 1 base and J by 10 bases; unmatched bases: 31. CDR3 length: 22 amino acids. The CDR3 region is CALGEPVSFLQWGTPLVEGLIF. CDR3 bases: TGTGCTCTTGGGGAACCAGTTTCCTTCCTACAATGGGGGACCCCCCTCGTCGAAGGACTCATCTTT.

In its sample, this clone was seen a few times. Distinct nucleotide sequences in the sample also encode this CDR3. V and J are TRDV1 and TRDJ1, with 8 positions matching TRDD3. V trimming: 2 bases; J trimming: 0 bases; junction bases outside the gene matches: 14. Germline V gene data show CDR1 as TSWWSYY and CDR2 as QGS. The CDR3 runs 19 residues. As DNA, the CDR3 is TGTGCTCTTGGGGAAATCCGGGGGTACTGGGGGTTATACACCGATAAACTCATCTTT. Translation: CALGEIRGYWGLYTDKLIF.

This chain links TRDV1 with TRDJ1; 7 positions agree with TRDD2. J was trimmed by 2 bases and V by 2 bases; bases with no gene match: 17. The CDR3 totals 19 residues. Per the germline V gene, CDR1 is TSWWSYY and CDR2 is QGS. Here the CDR3 reads CALGEDSHFLPTQTDKLIF. The DNA of the CDR3 is TGTGCTCTTGGGGAAGATTCCCATTTCCTACCAACTCAGACCGATAAACTCATCTTT.

This clone was counted between two and nine times. This chain joins TRAV29/DV5 and TRDJ1, with 9 bases identical to TRDD2. CDR3 length equals 17 residues. V shed 2 bases, J shed 4 bases, and the junction held 15 bases outside the gene matches. Germline CDR1 reads NSMFDY; CDR2 reads ISSIKDK. The CDR3 loop is CAARTFLRYWAIDKLIF. The CDR3 coding sequence is TGTGCAGCAAGGACCTTCCTACGGTACTGGGCTATCGATAAACTCATCTTT.

The gene calls are TRDV1 and TRDJ1; 8 bases fit TRDD3. This CDR3 is built from 20 residues. The V gene's germline CDR1 is TSWWSYY and CDR2 QGS. After removal of 3 bases from V and 0 bases from J, the junction contained 18 bases not matched to a gene. CDR3 DNA: TGTGCTCTTGGGGACCCTTCCCCCGCGTACTGGGGGCCGTACACCGATAAACTCATCTTT. It is translated as CALGDPSPAYWGPYTDKLIF.

This rearrangement joins TRDV1 to TRDJ1; D possibly corresponds to TRDD3 (6 bases). CDR1 TSWWSYY and CDR2 QGS come from the germline V gene. Between the trimmed V and J ends, which lost 11 bases and 0 bases, there was a span of 22 bases. The CDR3 totals 16 residues. CDR3 protein: CALNARSGDYTDKLIF. The CDR3 bases are TGTGCTTTGAACGCACGGTCTGGGGACTACACCGATAAACTCATCTTT.

This sequence joins TRDV1 and TRDJ1; TRDD3 matches 8 bases. V lost 2 bases, J lost 1 base, and 30 bases stayed unmatched. Germline V gene data show CDR1 as TSWWSYY and CDR2 as QGS. The CDR3 totals 24 residues. Here the CDR3 DNA reads TGTGCTCTTGGGGAAGTTCAGGACTTACTGTACATGGGGGATCCCTCCGATTTCACCGATAAACTCATCTTT. Translated, it gives CALGEVQDLLYMGDPSDFTDKLIF.

This clone was counted between two and nine times. V is TRDV1 and J is TRDJ1; no definite D call. Trimming cost V 2 bases and J 1 base, with 14 bases left between them. CDR3 length: 16 residues. CDR1 and CDR2 from the germline V gene are TSWWSYY and QGS. The CDR3 loop is CALGEKLPLSTDKLIF. The CDR3 coding sequence is TGTGCTCTTGGGGAAAAATTACCCTTATCCACCGATAAACTCATCTTT.

The sample holds a few counts of this clone. The chain has TRDV1 and TRDJ1; TRDD3 agrees at 13 bases. Germline CDR1 is TSWWSYY and CDR2 is QGS. V lost 1 base, J lost 0 bases, and 14 bases stayed unmatched. The CDR3 is 21 residues long. The CDR3 is CALGERFPVLGDTRYTDKLIF. The CDR3 DNA sequence: TGTGCTCTTGGGGAACGATTCCCCGTACTGGGGGATACGCGGTACACCGATAAACTCATCTTT.

The chain uses TRDV1 and TRDJ1; a possible D gene is TRDD2 (5 bases). Germline CDR1 and CDR2: TSWWSYY and QGS. This CDR3 region has 12 residues. V was clipped by 5 bases and J by 6 bases, with 10 bases between them. The CDR3 DNA reads as TGTGCTCTTGGGAATTCCTTGCATAAACTCATCTTT. Residues: CALGNSLHKLIF.

V gene TRDV1 combines with J gene TRDJ1; D call uncertain. This CDR3 has 11 residues. Germline V gene sequence: CDR1 TSWWSYY, CDR2 QGS. V was trimmed by 9 bases and J by 0 bases, leaving 5 bases between them. CDR3 amino acids: CALSYTDKLIF. The CDR3 DNA follows: TGTGCTCTAAGCTACACCGATAAACTCATCTTT.

This clone has more than one count but fewer than ten. This rearrangement joins TRDV1 to TRDJ1; the match to TRDD3 covers 7 bases. V lost 4 bases to trimming and J lost 8 bases; unmatched junction nucleotides: 31. Per the germline V gene, CDR1 is TSWWSYY and CDR2 is QGS. This CDR3 is 21 amino acids long. The CDR3: CALGGLFPWITLTAGDRKLIF. The CDR3 bases are TGTGCTCTTGGGGGACTATTCCCCTGGATCACCCTTACCGCGGGGGATCGGAAACTCATCTTT.

This clone was seen more than once but under ten times. V usage is TRDV1 and J usage is TRDJ1; TRDD3 agrees at 12 bases. J was trimmed by 0 bases and V by 4 bases; bases with no gene match: 33. The germline V gene has CDR1 TSWWSYY and CDR2 QGS. CDR3 length: 26 amino acids. As DNA, the CDR3 is TGTGCTCTTGGGGGAGCCCCACTAGACACGGGCGGCTACTGTACTGGGGGATACCGGTACACCGATAAACTCATCTTT. Protein product: CALGGAPLDTGGYCTGGYRYTDKLIF.

The J gene is TRDJ1, the V gene TRDV1; TRDD2 might be the D (5 bases). This CDR3 region has 16 residues. Between the trimmed V and J ends, which lost 2 bases and 8 bases, there was a span of 21 bases. Per the germline V gene, CDR1 is TSWWSYY and CDR2 is QGS. Here the CDR3 DNA reads TGTGCTCTTGGGGAAGTTTTCCTCCATGGTGGAGACAAACTCATCTTT. Its protein is CALGEVFLHGGDKLIF.

This clone was counted between two and nine times. The chain has TRDV1 and TRDJ1, with D possibly matching TRDD3 (6 bases). V lost 2 bases to trimming and J lost 0 bases, with 19 bases between them. Germline CDR1 reads TSWWSYY; CDR2 reads QGS. The CDR3 totals 18 residues. In DNA form, the CDR3 reads TGTGCTCTTGGGGAAGTCGGGATGGGGGGCCTGTACACCGATAAACTCATCTTT. It is translated as CALGEVGMGGLYTDKLIF.

The chain links TRDV1 to TRDJ1; D call uncertain. Between the trimmed V and J ends, which lost 1 base and 0 bases, there was a span of 15 bases. Germline V gene data show CDR1 as TSWWSYY and CDR2 as QGS. The CDR3 has 17 amino acids. The CDR3, as DNA: TGTGCTCTTGGGGAACGGTGGAGGATCCCGTACACCGATAAACTCATCTTT. This sequence encodes CALGERWRIPYTDKLIF.

V usage is TRDV1 and J usage is TRDJ1; D may be TRDD3 (7 bases). The CDR3 sequence is 19 residues long. V lost 5 bases to trimming and J lost 4 bases, with 29 bases between them. Per germline, CDR1 TSWWSYY and CDR2 QGS. The CDR3 region has the DNA TGTGCTCTTGGGAACGGGGGATCCTACGTAAATGGGGAGGTCGATAAACTCATCTTT. Amino acids: CALGNGGSYVNGEVDKLIF.